These 5 T cell receptor beta chains originate from one sample sequenced in a study of blood T cell repertoires in COVID-19. The repertoire was sequenced with immunoSEQ multiplex PCR; TCRdb's copy has only in-frame clones and lacks some. The sample has around 360,000 clones, about 90% seen once; the top ten hold about 3%. Sequencing used PBMCs or T cells enriched from blood (not recorded which). These receptors were obtained from a woman aged 25 to 39 who had recovered from COVID-19.

The chain recombines TRBV6-5 with TRBJ2-3; 9 nucleotides match TRBD2. Germline V gives CDR1 MNHEY, CDR2 SVGAGI. J was trimmed by 6 bases and V by 0 bases; bases with no gene match: 7. The CDR3 length is 16 residues. As DNA, the CDR3 is TGTGCCAGCAGTTACTCCCCTGGGACTAGCCTGGATACGCAGTATTTT. This encodes CASSYSPGTSLDTQYF.

The chain links TRBV27 to TRBJ2-3, with 8 positions matching TRBD2. CDR1 and CDR2 from the germline V gene are MNHEY and SMNVEV (reference sequence). The CDR3 has 18 residues. J was trimmed by 6 bases and V by 0 bases; bases with no gene match: 14. As DNA, the CDR3 is TGTGCCAGCAGTTTATCGAAGGTCGGGGGGGTAGCTCTGGATACGCAGTATTTT. Its translation: CASSLSKVGGVALDTQYF.

The chain has TRBV6-1 and TRBJ2-1; TRBD1 agrees at 7 bases. V shed 3 bases, J shed 3 bases, and the junction held 5 bases outside the gene matches. The CDR3 runs 15 residues. Germline lookup yields CDR1 MNHNS and CDR2 SASEGT. As DNA, the CDR3 is TGTGCCAGCAGTGAGTCGACAGGGATCTACAATGAGCAGTTCTTC. This translates into CASSESTGIYNEQFF.

This sequence joins TRBV14 and TRBJ2-7; 8 bases are a match to TRBD2. Germline CDR1 SGHDN, CDR2 FVKESK. The CDR3 has 14 residues. V was pared by 2 bases and J by 9 bases, with 9 bases of the junction left unmatched. The DNA for the CDR3 is TGTGCCAGCAGCCAAAACCTGCCCGGGGGGGTGCAGTACTTC. Protein sequence: CASSQNLPGGVQYF.

The chain combines TRBV19 with TRBJ1-5; 9 nucleotides match TRBD1. The J segment lost 1 base and the V segment lost 8 bases, leaving 9 bases of the junction unmatched. CDR1 is LNHDA and CDR2 is SQIVND in the germline V gene (reference sequence). The CDR3 has 16 residues. CDR3 coding DNA: TGTGCCAGTCAAACAGGGGGCGCGGGCAGCAATCAGCCCCAGCATTTT. This codes for CASQTGGAGSNQPQHF. Together with reference TRBV19 and TRBJ1-5, the CDR3 gives the full variable domain: DGGITQSPKYLFRKEGQNVTLSCEQNLNHDAMYWYRQDPGQGLRLIYYSQIVNDFQKGDIAEGYSVSREKKESFPLTVTSAQKNPTAFYLCASQTGGAGSNQPQHFGDGTRLSIL.